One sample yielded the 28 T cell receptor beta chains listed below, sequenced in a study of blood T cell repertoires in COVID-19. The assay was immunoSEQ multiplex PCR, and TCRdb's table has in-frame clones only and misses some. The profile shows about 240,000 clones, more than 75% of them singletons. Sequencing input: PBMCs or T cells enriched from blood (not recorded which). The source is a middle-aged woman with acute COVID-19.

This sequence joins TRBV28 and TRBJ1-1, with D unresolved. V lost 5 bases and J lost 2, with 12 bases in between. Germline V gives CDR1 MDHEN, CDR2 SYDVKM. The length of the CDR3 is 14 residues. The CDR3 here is CASSPGEPNTEAFF. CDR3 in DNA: TGTGCCAGCAGTCCTGGGGAGCCCAACACTGAAGCTTTCTTT.

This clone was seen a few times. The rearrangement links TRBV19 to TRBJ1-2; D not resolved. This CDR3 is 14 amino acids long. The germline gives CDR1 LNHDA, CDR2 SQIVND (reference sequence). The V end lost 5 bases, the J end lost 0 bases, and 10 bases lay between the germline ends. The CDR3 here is CASSEQRANYGYTF. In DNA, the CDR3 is TGTGCCAGTAGTGAGCAGAGGGCTAACTATGGCTACACCTTC.

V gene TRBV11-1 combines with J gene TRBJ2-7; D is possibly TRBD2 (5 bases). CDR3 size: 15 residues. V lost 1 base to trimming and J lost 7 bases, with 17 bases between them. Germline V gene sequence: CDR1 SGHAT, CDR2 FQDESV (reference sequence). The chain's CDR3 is CASSLEGSTGREQYF. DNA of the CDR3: TGTGCCAGCAGCTTAGAAGGAAGTACTGGGAGAGAGCAGTACTTC. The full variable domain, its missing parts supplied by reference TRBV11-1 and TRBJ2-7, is EAEVAQSPRYKITEKSQAVAFWCDPISGHATLYWYRQILGQGPELLVQFQDESVVDDSQLPKDRFSAERLKGVDSTLKIQPAELGDSAMYLCASSLEGSTGREQYFGPGTRLTVT.

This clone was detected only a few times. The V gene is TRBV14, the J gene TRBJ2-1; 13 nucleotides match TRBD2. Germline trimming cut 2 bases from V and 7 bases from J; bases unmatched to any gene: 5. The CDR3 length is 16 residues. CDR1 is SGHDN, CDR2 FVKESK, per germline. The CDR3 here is CASSQPGLAGLNEQFF. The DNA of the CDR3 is TGTGCCAGCAGCCAACCGGGACTAGCGGGGTTAAATGAGCAGTTCTTC. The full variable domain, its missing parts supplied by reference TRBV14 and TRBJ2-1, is EAGVTQFPSHSVIEKGQTVTLRCDPISGHDNLYWYRRVMGKEIKFLLHFVKESKQDESGMPNNRFLAERTGGTYSTLKVQPAELEDSGVYFCASSQPGLAGLNEQFFGPGTRLTVL.

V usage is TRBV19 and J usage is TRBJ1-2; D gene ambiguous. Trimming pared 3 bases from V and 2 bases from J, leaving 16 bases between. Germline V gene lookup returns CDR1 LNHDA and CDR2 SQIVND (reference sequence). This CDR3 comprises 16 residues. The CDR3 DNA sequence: TGTGCCAGTAGTATGGTGAGCAGGAGGGCGAACTATGGCTACACCTTC. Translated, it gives CASSMVSRRANYGYTF.

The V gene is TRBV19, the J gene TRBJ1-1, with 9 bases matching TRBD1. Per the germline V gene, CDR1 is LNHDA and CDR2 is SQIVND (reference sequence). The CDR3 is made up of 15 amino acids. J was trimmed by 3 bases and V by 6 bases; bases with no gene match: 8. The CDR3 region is CASSHRDRVDTEAFF. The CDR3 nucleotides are TGTGCCAGTAGCCACCGGGACAGGGTGGACACTGAAGCTTTCTTT. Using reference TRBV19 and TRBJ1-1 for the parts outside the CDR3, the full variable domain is DGGITQSPKYLFRKEGQNVTLSCEQNLNHDAMYWYRQDPGQGLRLIYYSQIVNDFQKGDIAEGYSVSREKKESFPLTVTSAQKNPTAFYLCASSHRDRVDTEAFFGQGTRLTVV.

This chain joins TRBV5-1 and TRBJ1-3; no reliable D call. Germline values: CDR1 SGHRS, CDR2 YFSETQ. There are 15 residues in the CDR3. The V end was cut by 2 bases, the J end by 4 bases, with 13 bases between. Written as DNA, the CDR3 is TGCGCCAGCAGCTTATCGGGGAATGCGGGAAACACCATATATTTT. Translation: CASSLSGNAGNTIYF.

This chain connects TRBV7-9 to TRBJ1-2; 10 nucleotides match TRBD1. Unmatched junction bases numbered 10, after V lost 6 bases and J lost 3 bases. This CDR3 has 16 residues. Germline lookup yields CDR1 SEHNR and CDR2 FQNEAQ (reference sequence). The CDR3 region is CASSRMGGTGDYGYTF. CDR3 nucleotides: TGTGCCAGCAGTAGGATGGGTGGGACAGGGGACTATGGCTACACCTTC.

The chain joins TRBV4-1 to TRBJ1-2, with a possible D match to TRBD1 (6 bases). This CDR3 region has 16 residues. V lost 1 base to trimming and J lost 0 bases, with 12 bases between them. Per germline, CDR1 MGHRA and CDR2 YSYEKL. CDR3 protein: CASSQVQGFANYGYTF. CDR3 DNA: TGCGCCAGCAGCCAAGTACAGGGTTTCGCTAACTATGGCTACACCTTC.

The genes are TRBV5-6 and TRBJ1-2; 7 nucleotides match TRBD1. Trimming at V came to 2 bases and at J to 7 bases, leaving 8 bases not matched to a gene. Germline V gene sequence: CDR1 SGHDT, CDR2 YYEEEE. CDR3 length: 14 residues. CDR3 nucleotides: TGTGCCAGCAGCTTCGACAGGGTGGTGAGTGGCTACACCTTC. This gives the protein CASSFDRVVSGYTF.

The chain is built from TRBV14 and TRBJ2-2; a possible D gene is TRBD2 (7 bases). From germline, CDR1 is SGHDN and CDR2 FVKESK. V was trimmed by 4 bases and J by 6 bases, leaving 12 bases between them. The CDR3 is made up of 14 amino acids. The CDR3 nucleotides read TGTGCCAGCAGCCGGGCGGGGGCAGCCGGGGAGCTGTTTTTT. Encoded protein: CASSRAGAAGELFF. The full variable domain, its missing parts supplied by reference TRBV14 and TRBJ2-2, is EAGVTQFPSHSVIEKGQTVTLRCDPISGHDNLYWYRRVMGKEIKFLLHFVKESKQDESGMPNNRFLAERTGGTYSTLKVQPAELEDSGVYFCASSRAGAAGELFFGEGSRLTVL.

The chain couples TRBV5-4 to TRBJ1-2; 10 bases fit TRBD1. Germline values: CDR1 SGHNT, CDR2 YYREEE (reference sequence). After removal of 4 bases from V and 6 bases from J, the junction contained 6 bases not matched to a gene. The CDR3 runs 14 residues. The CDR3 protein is CASSPSGTGDGYTF. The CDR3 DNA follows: TGTGCCAGCAGCCCCAGCGGGACAGGGGATGGCTACACCTTC. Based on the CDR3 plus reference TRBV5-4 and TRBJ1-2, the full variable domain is ETGVTQSPTHLIKTRGQQVTLRCSSQSGHNTVSWYQQALGQGPQFIFQYYREEENGRGNFPPRFSGLQFPNYSSELNVNALELDDSALYLCASSPSGTGDGYTFGSGTRLTVV.

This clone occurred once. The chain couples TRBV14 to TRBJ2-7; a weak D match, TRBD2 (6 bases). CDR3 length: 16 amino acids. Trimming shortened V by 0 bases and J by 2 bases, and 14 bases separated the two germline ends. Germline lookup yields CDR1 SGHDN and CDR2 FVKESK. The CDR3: CASSQDRGLLTYEQYF. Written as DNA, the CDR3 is TGTGCCAGCAGCCAAGATCGGGGACTCCTAACCTACGAGCAGTACTTC.

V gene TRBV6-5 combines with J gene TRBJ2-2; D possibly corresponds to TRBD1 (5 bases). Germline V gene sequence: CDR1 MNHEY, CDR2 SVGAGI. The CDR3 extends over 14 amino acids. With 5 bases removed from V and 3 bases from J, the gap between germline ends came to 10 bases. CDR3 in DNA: TGTGCCAGCAGTCCAGGGTCGGACACCGGGGAGCTGTTTTTT. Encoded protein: CASSPGSDTGELFF.

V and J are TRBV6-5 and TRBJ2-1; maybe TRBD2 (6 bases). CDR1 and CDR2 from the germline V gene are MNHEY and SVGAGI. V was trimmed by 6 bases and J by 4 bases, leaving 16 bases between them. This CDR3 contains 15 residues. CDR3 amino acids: CASSPSSGTYNEQFF. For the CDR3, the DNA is TGTGCCAGCAGCCCCTCATCCGGGACTTACAATGAGCAGTTCTTC.

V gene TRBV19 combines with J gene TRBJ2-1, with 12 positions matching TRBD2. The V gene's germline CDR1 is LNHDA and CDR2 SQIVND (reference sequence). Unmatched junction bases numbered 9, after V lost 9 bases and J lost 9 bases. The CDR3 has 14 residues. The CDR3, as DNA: TGTGCCAGCCAAAGACTAGCGGGAGATTTTGAGCAGTTCTTC. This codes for CASQRLAGDFEQFF.

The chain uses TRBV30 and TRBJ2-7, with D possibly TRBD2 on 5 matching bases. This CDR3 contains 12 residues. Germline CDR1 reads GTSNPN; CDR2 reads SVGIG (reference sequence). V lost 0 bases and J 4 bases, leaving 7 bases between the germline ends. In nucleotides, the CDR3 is TGTGCCTGGAGTGTACGCGGGTACGAGCAGTACTTC. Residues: CAWSVRGYEQYF.

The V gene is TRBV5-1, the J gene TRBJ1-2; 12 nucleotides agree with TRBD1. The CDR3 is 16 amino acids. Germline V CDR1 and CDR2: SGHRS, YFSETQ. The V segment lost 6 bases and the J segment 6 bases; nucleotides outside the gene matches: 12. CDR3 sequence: CASTTGTGGLGNGYTF. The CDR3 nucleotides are TGCGCCAGCACTACCGGGACAGGGGGCCTTGGAAATGGCTACACCTTC.

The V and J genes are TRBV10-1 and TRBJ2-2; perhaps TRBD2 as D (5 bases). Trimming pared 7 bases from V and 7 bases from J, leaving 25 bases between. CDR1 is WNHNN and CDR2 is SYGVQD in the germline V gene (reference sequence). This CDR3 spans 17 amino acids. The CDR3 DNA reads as TGCGCCAGCAATGATGGTGCCGCACCGGCGGGTTTCGGGGAGCTGTTTTTT. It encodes CASNDGAAPAGFGELFF.

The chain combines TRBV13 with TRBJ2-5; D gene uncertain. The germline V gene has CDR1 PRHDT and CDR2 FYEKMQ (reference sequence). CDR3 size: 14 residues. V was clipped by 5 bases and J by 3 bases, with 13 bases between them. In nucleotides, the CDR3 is TGTGCCAGCAGCCTTACGAGAGAGAAAGAGACCCAGTACTTC. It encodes CASSLTREKETQYF.

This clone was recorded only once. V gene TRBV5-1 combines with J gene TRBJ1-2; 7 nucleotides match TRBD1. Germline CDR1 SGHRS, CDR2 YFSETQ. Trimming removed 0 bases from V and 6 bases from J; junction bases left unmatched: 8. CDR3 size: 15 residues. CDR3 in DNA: TGCGCCAGCAGCTTGGGCCAGGGGGAAGCAAATGGCTACACCTTC. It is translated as CASSLGQGEANGYTF.

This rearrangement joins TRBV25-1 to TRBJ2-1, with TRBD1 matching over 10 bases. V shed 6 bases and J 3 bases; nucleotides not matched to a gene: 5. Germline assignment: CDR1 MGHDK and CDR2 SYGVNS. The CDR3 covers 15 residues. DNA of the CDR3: TGTGCCAGCAGCGCCGGGACAGGGGTCTACAATGAGCAGTTCTTC. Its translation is CASSAGTGVYNEQFF. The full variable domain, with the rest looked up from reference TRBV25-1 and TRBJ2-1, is EADIYQTPRYLVIGTGKKITLECSQTMGHDKMYWYQQDPGMELHLIHYSYGVNSTEKGDLSSESTVSRIRTEHFPLTLESARPSHTSQYLCASSAGTGVYNEQFFGPGTRLTVL.

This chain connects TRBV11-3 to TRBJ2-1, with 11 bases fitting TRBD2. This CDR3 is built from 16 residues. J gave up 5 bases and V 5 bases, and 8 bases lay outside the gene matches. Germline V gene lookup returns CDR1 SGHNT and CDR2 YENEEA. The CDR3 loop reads CASSPLTSGNHNEQFF. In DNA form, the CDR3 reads TGTGCCAGCAGCCCATTGACTAGCGGGAACCACAATGAGCAGTTCTTC.

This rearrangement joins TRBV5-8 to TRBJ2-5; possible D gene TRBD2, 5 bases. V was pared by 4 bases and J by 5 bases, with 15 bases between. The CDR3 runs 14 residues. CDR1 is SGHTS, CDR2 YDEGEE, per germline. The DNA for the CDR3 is TGTGCCAGCAGCCAAACGGGATCCGGGGAGACCCAGTACTTC. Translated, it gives CASSQTGSGETQYF.

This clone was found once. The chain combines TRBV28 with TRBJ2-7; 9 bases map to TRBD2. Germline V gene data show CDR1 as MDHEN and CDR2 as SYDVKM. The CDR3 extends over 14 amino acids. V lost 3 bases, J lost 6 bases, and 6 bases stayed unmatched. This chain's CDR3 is CASSFGTSPLEQYF. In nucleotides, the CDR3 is TGTGCCAGCAGTTTTGGGACTAGCCCCCTCGAGCAGTACTTC. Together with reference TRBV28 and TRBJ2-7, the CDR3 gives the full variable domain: DVKVTQSSRYLVKRTGEKVFLECVQDMDHENMFWYRQDPGLGLRLIYFSYDVKMKEKGDIPEGYSVSREKKERFSLILESASTNQTSMYLCASSFGTSPLEQYFGPGTRLTVT.

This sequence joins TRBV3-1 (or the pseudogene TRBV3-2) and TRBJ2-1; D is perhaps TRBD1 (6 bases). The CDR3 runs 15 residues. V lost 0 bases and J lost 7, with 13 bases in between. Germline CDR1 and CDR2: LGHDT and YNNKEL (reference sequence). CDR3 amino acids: CASSQEGQGWNEQFF. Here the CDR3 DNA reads TGTGCCAGCAGCCAAGAAGGGCAGGGGTGGAATGAGCAGTTCTTC.

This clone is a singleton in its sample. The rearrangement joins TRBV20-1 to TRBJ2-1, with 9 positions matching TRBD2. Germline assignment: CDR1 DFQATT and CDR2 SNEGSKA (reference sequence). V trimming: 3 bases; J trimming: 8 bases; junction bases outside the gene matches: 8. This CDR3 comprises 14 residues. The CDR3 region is CSASGSGRYHEQFF. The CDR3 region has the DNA TGCAGTGCTAGTGGGAGCGGGAGGTATCATGAGCAGTTCTTC.

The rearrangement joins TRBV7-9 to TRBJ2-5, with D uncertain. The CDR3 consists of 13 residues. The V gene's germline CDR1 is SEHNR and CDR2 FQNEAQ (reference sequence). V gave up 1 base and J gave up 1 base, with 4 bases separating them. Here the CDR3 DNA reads TGTGCCAGCAGCTTAGGAGTCCAAGAGACCCAGTACTTC. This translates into CASSLGVQETQYF.